The T cell receptor (beta chain) under discussion was sequenced for a study of cytomegalovirus exposure and HLA in healthy donors. Whole-study context: A preliminary data release comprised approximately 85 million unique TCRs obtained from HLA-typed donors. Study-level points and caveats: Most of the CMV-associated TCR beta chains (in a later analysis) appeared to be HLA-restricted.

This CDR3 spans 16 amino acids. Germline V gene lookup returns CDR1 LGHNT and CDR2 FRNRAP. The germline V and J ends were trimmed by 7 bases and 3 bases, with 22 bases remaining between them. Vbeta (60) and Jbeta (13) primers were used in the PCR. Using immunoSEQ multiplex PCR, the repertoire was profiled, and TCRdb retains in-frame clones only, with some absent. The sample has approximately 150,000 clones, about four fifths seen once. A note on this clone: Its antigen remains unidentified.

This receptor was obtained from a human donor in good health. This rearrangement joins TRBV12-5 to TRBJ2-7, with TRBD1 as a possible D gene (6 bases). The sequencing input was PBMCs. The CDR3 DNA follows: TGTGCTAGTGCCTCACCACCGGGACACGGACTCTACGAGCAGTACTTC. Encoded protein: CASASPPGHGLYEQYF.